This T cell receptor (beta chain) appears in the sequencing data of a study of cytomegalovirus exposure and HLA in healthy donors. Points on this clone: Antigen unknown.

Primers: 60 Vbeta forward and 13 Jbeta reverse. As handled by the study authors: An analysis that came later counted approximately 76 million unique TCR beta chains, around 12 million shared. Here immunoSEQ multiplex PCR was the method, and the copy in TCRdb shows in-frame clones only, minus some. That table gives V, J and clone size, and the DNA gave D and trimming. The sample records roughly 120,000 clones, around 73% being singletons. Trimming took off 5 bases at V and 3 bases at J, with 13 bases between the two ends. The CDR3 extends over 14 amino acids. The germline V gene encodes CDR1 SNHLY and CDR2 FYNNEI. Study-level results: The listing of 160 or so TCR beta chains classed them as cytomegalovirus-associated. As a later analysis showed, a missense DCLRE1C variant was linked to trimming of TCR beta V- and J-genes.

The origin of this receptor is a man aged 55-75 years in good health and CMV-seropositive. V is TRBV2 and J is TRBJ1-2; the D is unclear. Sequenced material: PBMCs. This CDR3 reads CASSPDGRYYGYTF. CDR3 DNA: TGTGCCAGCAGTCCCGACGGGAGATACTATGGCTACACCTTC.